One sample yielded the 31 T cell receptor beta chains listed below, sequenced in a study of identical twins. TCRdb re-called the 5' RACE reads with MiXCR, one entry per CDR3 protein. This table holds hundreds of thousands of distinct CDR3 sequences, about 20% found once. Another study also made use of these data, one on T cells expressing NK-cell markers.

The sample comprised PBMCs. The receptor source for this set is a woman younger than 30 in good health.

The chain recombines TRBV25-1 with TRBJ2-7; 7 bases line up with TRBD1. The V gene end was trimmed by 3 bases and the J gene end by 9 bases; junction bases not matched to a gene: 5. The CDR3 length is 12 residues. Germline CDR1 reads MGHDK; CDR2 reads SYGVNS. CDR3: CASSEGRDRQYF. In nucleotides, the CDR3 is TGTGCCAGCAGTGAGGGTCGGGACAGGCAGTACTTC.

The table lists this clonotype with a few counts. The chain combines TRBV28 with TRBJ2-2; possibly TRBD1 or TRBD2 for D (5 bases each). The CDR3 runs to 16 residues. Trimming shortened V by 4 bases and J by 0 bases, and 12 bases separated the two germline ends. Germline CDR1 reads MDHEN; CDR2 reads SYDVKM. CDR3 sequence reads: CASSSHGGSNTGELFF. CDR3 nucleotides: TGTGCCAGCAGTTCACATGGGGGATCGAACACCGGGGAGCTGTTTTTT.

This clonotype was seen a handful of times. This CDR3 reads CASSLVRLNEQFF. CDR3 bases: TGTGCCAGCAGCTTAGTTCGGCTAAACGAGCAGTTCTTC. The chain employs TRBV7-4 and TRBJ2-1; D is uncertain. The CDR3 loop spans 13 amino acids. The germline V and J ends were trimmed by 1 base and 10 bases, with 11 bases remaining between them. Looked up from germline, CDR1 is SGHVT and CDR2 is SQSDAQ.

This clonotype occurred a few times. CDR3 in DNA: TGCGCCAGCAGCCCATTTTCGACTAGCGGGAGGGCGGCCAAAAACATTCAGTACTTC. Translating it yields CASSPFSTSGRAAKNIQYF. The rearrangement links TRBV4-3 to TRBJ2-4; 14 nucleotides line up with TRBD2. V lost 4 bases and J lost 1; bases outside the gene matches: 9. CDR1 and CDR2 (germline): LGHNA, YSLEER. This CDR3 has 19 amino acids.

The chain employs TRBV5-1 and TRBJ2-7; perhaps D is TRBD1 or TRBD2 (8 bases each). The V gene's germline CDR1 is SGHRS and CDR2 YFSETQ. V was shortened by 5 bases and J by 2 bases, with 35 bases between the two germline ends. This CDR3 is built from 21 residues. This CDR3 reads CASSLPGGSSLTAGGPYEQYF. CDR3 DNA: TGCGCCAGCAGTCTCCCAGGGGGCTCGAGTTTAACGGCGGGAGGACCCTACGAGCAGTACTTC.

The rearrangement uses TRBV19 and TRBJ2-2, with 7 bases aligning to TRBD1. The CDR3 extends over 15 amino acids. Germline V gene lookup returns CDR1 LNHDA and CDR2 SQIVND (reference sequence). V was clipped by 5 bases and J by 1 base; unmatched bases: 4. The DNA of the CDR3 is TGTGCCAGTAGTGCACAGGGGATGAACACCGGGGAGCTGTTTTTT. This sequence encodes CASSAQGMNTGELFF.

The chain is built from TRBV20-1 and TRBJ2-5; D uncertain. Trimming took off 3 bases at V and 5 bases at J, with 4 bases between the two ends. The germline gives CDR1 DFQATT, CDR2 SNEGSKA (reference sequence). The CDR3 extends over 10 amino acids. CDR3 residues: CSASTETQYF. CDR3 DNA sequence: TGCAGTGCTAGCACCGAGACCCAGTACTTC.

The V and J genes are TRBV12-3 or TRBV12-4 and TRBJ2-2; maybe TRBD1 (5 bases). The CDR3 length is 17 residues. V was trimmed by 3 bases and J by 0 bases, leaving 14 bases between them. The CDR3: CASSLEVTEPNTGELFF. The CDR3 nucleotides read TGTGCCAGCAGTTTGGAAGTGACAGAGCCGAACACCGGGGAGCTGTTTTTT.

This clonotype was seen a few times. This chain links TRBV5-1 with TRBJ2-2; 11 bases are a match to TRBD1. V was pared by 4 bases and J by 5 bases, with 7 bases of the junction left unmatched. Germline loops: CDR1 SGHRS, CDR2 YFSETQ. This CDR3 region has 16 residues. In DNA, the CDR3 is TGCGCCAGCAGCACAGGACAGGGGGCAAGGACCGGGGAGCTGTTTTTT. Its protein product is CASSTGQGARTGELFF.

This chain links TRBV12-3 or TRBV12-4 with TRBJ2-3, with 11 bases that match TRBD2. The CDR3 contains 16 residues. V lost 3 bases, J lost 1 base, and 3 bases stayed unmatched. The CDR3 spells CASSFRLAGRTDTQYF. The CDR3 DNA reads TGTGCCAGCAGTTTTCGACTAGCGGGGCGCACAGATACGCAGTATTTT.

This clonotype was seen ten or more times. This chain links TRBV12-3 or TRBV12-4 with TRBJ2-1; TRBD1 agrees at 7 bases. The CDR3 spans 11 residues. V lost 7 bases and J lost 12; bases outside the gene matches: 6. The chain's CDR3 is CASTLQGLQFF. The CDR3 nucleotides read TGTGCCAGCACCTTACAGGGGCTGCAGTTCTTC.

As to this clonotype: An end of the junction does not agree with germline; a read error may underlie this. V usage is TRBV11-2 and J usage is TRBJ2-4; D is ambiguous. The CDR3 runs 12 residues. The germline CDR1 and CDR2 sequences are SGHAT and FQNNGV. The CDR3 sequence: CASSLDPSIQYF. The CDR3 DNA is TGTGCCAGCAGCCTAGACCCCTCGATTCAGTACTTC.

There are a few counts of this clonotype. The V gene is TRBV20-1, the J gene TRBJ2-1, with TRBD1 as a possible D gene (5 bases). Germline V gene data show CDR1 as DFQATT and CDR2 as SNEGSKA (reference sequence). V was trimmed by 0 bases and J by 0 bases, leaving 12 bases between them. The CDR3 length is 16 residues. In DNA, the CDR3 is TGCAGTGCTAGAGATGCGGCCGACAGCTCCTACAATGAGCAGTTCTTC. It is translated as CSARDAADSSYNEQFF.

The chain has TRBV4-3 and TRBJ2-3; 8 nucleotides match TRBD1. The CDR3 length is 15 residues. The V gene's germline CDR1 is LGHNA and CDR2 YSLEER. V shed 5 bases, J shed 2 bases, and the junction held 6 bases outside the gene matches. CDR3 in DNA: TGCGCCAGCAGCACTGGACAGGGCATCACAGATACGCAGTATTTT. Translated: CASSTGQGITDTQYF.

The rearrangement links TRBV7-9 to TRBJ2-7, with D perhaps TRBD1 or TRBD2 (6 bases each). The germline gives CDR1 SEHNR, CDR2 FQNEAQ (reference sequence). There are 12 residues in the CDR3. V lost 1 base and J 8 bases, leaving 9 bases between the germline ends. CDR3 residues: CASSLGGAQQYF. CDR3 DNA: TGTGCCAGCAGCTTAGGGGGGGCTCAGCAGTACTTC. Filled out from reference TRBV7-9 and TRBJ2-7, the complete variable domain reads DTGVSQNPRHKITKRGQNVTFRCDPISEHNRLYWYRQTLGQGPEFLTYFQNEAQLEKSRLLSDRFSAERPKGSFSTLEIQRTEQGDSAMYLCASSLGGAQQYFGPGTRLTVT.

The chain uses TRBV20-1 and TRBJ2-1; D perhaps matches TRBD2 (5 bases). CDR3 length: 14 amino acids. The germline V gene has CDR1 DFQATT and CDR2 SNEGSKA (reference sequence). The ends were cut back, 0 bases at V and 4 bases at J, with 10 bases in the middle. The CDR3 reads CSAREGAPYNEQFF. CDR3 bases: TGCAGTGCTAGAGAGGGAGCGCCTTACAATGAGCAGTTCTTC.

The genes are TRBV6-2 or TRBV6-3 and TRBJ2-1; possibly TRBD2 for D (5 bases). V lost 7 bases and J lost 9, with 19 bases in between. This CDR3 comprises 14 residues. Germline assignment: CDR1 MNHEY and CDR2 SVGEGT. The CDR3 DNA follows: TGTGCCAGCAACCCGACTGGCCCCCGGGGTGAGCAGTTCTTC. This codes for CASNPTGPRGEQFF.

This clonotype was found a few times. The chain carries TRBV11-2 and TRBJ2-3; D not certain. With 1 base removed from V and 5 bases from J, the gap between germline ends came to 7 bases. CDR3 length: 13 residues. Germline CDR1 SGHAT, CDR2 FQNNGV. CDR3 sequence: CASSLALRDTQYF. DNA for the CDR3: TGTGCCAGCAGCTTAGCGTTGCGAGATACGCAGTATTTT.

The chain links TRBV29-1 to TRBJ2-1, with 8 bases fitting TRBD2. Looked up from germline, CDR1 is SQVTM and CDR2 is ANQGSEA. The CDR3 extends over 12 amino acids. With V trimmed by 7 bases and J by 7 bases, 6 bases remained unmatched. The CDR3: CSGRLAYNEQFF. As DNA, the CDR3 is TGCAGCGGTCGACTAGCGTATAATGAGCAGTTCTTC.

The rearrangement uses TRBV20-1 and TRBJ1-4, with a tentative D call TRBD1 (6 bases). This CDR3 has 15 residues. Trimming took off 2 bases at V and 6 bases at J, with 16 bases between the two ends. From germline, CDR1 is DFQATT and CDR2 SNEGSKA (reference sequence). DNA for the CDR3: TGCAGTGCTAGACATACCGGGACAAGTCATGAAAAACTGTTTTTT. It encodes CSARHTGTSHEKLFF.

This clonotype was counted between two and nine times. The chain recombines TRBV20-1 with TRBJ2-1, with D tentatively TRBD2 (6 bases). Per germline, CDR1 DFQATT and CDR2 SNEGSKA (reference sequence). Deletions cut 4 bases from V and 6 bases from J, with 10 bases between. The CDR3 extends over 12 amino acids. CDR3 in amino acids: CSATGLSNEQFF. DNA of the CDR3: TGCAGTGCTACGGGACTCTCCAATGAGCAGTTCTTC.

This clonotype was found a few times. The CDR3 sequence: CSALGRHNEQFF. The CDR3 nucleotides are TGCAGTGCCCTGGGGCGACACAATGAGCAGTTCTTC. The chain carries TRBV20-1 and TRBJ2-1; D possibly corresponds to TRBD1 (5 bases). The CDR3 contains 12 residues. V was pared by 6 bases and J by 5 bases, with 11 bases between. CDR1 is DFQATT and CDR2 is SNEGSKA in the germline V gene (reference sequence).

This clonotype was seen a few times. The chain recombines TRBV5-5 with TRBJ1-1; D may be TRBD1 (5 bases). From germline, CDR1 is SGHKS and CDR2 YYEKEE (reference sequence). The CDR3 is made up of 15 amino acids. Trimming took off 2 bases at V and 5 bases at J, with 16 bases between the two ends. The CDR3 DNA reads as TGTGCCAGCAGCTTCGGGTTAGGGGATGGGACTGAAGCTTTCTTT. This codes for CASSFGLGDGTEAFF.

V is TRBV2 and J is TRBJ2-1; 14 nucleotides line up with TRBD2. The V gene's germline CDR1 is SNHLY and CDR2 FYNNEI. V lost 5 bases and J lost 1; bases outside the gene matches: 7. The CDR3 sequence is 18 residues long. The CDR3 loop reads CASSLGTSGGQSYNEQFF. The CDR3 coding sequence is TGTGCCAGCAGTTTAGGGACTAGCGGGGGACAATCCTACAATGAGCAGTTCTTC.

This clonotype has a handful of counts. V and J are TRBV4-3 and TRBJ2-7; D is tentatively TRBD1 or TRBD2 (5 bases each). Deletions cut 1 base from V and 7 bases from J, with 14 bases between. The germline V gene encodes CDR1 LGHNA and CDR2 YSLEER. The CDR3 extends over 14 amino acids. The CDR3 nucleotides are TGCGCCAGCAGCCAAGGGACTCAAGGGGTGGAGCAGTACTTC. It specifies CASSQGTQGVEQYF.

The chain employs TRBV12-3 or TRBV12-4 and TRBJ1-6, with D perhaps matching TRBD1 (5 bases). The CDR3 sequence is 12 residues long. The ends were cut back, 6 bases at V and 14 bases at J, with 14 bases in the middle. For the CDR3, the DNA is TGTGCCAGCAGATTGGGGCCCTCGACCCTCCACTTT. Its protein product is CASRLGPSTLHF.

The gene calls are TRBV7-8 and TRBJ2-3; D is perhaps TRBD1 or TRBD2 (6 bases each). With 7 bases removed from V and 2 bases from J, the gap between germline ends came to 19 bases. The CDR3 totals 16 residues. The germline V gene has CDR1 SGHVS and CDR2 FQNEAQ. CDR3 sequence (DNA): TGTGCCAGCACCCCGCGGGACACCTACAACACAGATACGCAGTATTTT. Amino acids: CASTPRDTYNTDTQYF.

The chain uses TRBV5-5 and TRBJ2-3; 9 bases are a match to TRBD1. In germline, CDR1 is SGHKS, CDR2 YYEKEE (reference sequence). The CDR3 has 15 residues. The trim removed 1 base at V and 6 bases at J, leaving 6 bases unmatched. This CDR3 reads CASSLTGGFSDTQYF. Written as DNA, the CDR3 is TGTGCCAGCAGCTTGACAGGGGGCTTTTCGGATACGCAGTATTTT.

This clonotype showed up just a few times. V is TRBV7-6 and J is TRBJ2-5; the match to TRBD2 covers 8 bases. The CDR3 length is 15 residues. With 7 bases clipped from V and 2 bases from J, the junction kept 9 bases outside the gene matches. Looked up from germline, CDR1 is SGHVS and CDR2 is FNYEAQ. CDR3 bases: TGTGCCAGCACCAACTGGGCGGGGGGACAAGAGACCCAGTACTTC. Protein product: CASTNWAGGQETQYF.

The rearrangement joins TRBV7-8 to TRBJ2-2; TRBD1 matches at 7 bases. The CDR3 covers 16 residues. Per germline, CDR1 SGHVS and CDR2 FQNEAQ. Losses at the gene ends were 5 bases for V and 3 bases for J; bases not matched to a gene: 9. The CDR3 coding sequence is TGTGCCAGCAGCCCCCCTGGTAGGGGGCACACCGGGGAGCTGTTTTTT. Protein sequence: CASSPPGRGHTGELFF.

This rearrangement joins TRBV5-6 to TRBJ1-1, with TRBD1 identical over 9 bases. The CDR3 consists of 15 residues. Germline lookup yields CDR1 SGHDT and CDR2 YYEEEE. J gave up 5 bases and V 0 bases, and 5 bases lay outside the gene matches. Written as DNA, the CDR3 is TGTGCCAGCAGCTTGGGTGGGACAGGGCGAACTGAAGCTTTCTTT. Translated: CASSLGGTGRTEAFF.